These 15 T cell receptor beta chains originate from one sample sequenced in a study of blood T cell repertoires in COVID-19. Profiled with immunoSEQ multiplex PCR; TCRdb holds only in-frame clones, not every one. The sample lists more than 300,000 clones, around 83% occurring once. The specimen sequenced was PBMCs or T cells enriched from blood (not recorded which). The source is a woman between 50 and 59 years old who had recovered from COVID-19.

The chain employs TRBV30 and TRBJ1-4; possibly TRBD1 for D (5 bases). V dropped 0 bases and J dropped 8 bases, with 13 bases sitting between them. The CDR3 runs 14 residues. The germline V gene has CDR1 GTSNPN and CDR2 SVGIG (reference sequence). For the CDR3, the DNA is TGTGCCTGGAGTGTGGGGGGGAGCGACGAAAAACTGTTTTTT. This translates into CAWSVGGSDEKLFF. Variable domain in full (rest from reference TRBV30 and TRBJ1-4): SQTIHQWPATLVQPVGSPLSLECTVEGTSNPNLYWYRQAAGRGLQLLFYSVGIGQISSEVPQNLSASRPQDRQFILSSKKLLLSDSGFYLCAWSVGGSDEKLFFGSGTQLSVL.

A remark on this clone: At the DNA level, this CDR3 is encoded by other sequences in the same sample as well. The CDR3 region is CASSPTTGNQPQHF. In DNA form, the CDR3 reads TGTGCCAGCTCACCTACAACAGGGAATCAGCCCCAGCATTTT. The chain employs TRBV18 and TRBJ1-5; D is perhaps TRBD1 (6 bases). The V gene's germline CDR1 is KGHSH and CDR2 LQKENI. Trimming shortened V by 3 bases and J by 4 bases, and 10 bases separated the two germline ends. The CDR3 consists of 14 residues.

The rearrangement links TRBV30 to TRBJ1-2; D is undetermined. The CDR3 sequence is 12 residues long. Per the germline V gene, CDR1 is GTSNPN and CDR2 is SVGIG (reference sequence). Trimming removed 4 bases from V and 5 bases from J, with 11 bases in between. CDR3 loop: CAWMAGTYGYTF. The CDR3 coding sequence is TGTGCCTGGATGGCAGGCACTTATGGCTACACCTTC.

The V gene is TRBV7-8, the J gene TRBJ1-3; D call uncertain. Trimming took off 5 bases at V and 4 bases at J, with 6 bases between the two ends. Germline-derived CDR1 and CDR2 are SGHVS and FQNEAQ. CDR3 size: 12 residues. The CDR3 DNA sequence: TGTGCCAGCAGCCTAATAGGAAACACCATATATTTT. It yields the protein CASSLIGNTIYF. Looking up the rest from reference TRBV7-8 and TRBJ1-3 gives the full variable domain: GAGVSQSPRYKVAKRGQDVALRCDPISGHVSLFWYQQALGQGPEFLTYFQNEAQLDKSGLPSDRFFAERPEGSVSTLKIQRTQQEDSAVYLCASSLIGNTIYFGEGSWLTVV.

This chain connects TRBV20-1 to TRBJ2-1; unclear D gene. The CDR3 is 14 amino acids. Trimming stripped 3 bases from V and 6 bases from J, with 15 bases between. Germline lookup yields CDR1 DFQATT and CDR2 SNEGSKA (reference sequence). CDR3 bases: TGCAGTGCTAGTACTATCCCGGCTGGCAATGAGCAGTTCTTC. It encodes CSASTIPAGNEQFF.

The chain recombines TRBV11-3 with TRBJ1-1; D is possibly TRBD1 (6 bases). Trimming stripped 5 bases from V and 2 bases from J, with 30 bases between. The CDR3 has 20 amino acids. Germline assignment: CDR1 SGHNT and CDR2 YENEEA. The DNA of the CDR3 is TGTGCCAGCAGCCGACCCCGAGAAGGGACATCCTCCACCTTAAACACTGAAGCTTTCTTT. The encoded protein is CASSRPREGTSSTLNTEAFF.

The chain uses TRBV4-1 and TRBJ2-2; tentative D call: TRBD1 (6 bases). Germline values: CDR1 MGHRA, CDR2 YSYEKL. CDR3 length: 15 amino acids. The V gene lost 6 bases and the J gene lost 2 bases, with 13 bases spanning the gap. The CDR3 DNA reads TGCGCCAGCAGACCCCAGGGGTTCAACACCGGGGAGCTGTTTTTT. Residues: CASRPQGFNTGELFF.

The chain combines TRBV19 with TRBJ2-1; 7 bases line up with TRBD2. The V gene's germline CDR1 is LNHDA and CDR2 SQIVND (reference sequence). This CDR3 is 11 amino acids long. The V gene end was trimmed by 1 base and the J gene end by 14 bases; junction bases not matched to a gene: 2. CDR3 coding DNA: TGTGCCAGTAGTATAGGCGGGAGCGAGTTCTTC. As protein: CASSIGGSEFF.

This clone has only a few counts. The chain combines TRBV7-2 with TRBJ2-7, with 7 bases fitting TRBD2. The CDR3 contains 17 residues. Per the germline V gene, CDR1 is SGHTA and CDR2 is FQGNSA. The junction had 13 bases not matched to a gene; V was cut back by 5 bases and J by 0 bases. The CDR3 DNA follows: TGTGCCAGCAGCCCCTGGCCAAGCGGGACTGACTCCTACGAGCAGTACTTC. Translation: CASSPWPSGTDSYEQYF.

This clone was detected only once. This chain connects TRBV11-2 to TRBJ1-2; D unresolved. V dropped 4 bases and J dropped 2 bases, with 14 bases sitting between them. Germline CDR1 reads SGHAT; CDR2 reads FQNNGV. There are 15 residues in the CDR3. The CDR3 DNA reads TGTGCCAGCAGCTCTATAAAGACAATCAACTATGGCTACACCTTC. This encodes CASSSIKTINYGYTF. Full variable domain (missing parts from reference TRBV11-2 and TRBJ1-2): EAGVAQSPRYKIIEKRQSVAFWCNPISGHATLYWYQQILGQGPKLLIQFQNNGVVDDSQLPKDRFSAERLKGVDSTLKIQPAKLEDSAVYLCASSSIKTINYGYTFGSGTRLTVV.

The rearrangement links TRBV4-2 to TRBJ2-3, with 9 bases fitting TRBD2. The germline CDR1 and CDR2 sequences are LGHNA and YNFKEQ. The V gene end was trimmed by 0 bases and the J gene end by 2 bases; junction bases not matched to a gene: 12. The CDR3 length is 19 residues. In nucleotides, the CDR3 is TGTGCCAGCAGCCAAGAATTTATCGCTAGCGGGGAATCCACAGATACGCAGTATTTT. It translates to CASSQEFIASGESTDTQYF.

The rearrangement links TRBV18 to TRBJ1-2; D is undetermined. From germline, CDR1 is KGHSH and CDR2 LQKENI. The CDR3 extends over 14 amino acids. V lost 2 bases to trimming and J lost 3 bases, with 10 bases between them. The CDR3 here is CASSPSFFDYGYTF. The CDR3 DNA reads TGTGCCAGCTCACCATCCTTCTTTGACTATGGCTACACCTTC.

The chain has TRBV9 and TRBJ1-3; 9 nucleotides agree with TRBD1. The CDR3 totals 18 residues. The germline gives CDR1 SGDLS, CDR2 YYNGEE. With 3 bases clipped from V and 3 bases from J, the junction kept 13 bases outside the gene matches. CDR3 loop: CASSATHRGRGVGNTIYF. The CDR3 DNA sequence: TGTGCCAGCAGCGCGACACACAGGGGGCGAGGCGTTGGAAACACCATATATTTT.

The chain joins TRBV11-2 to TRBJ1-2; D not certain. V lost 2 bases to trimming and J lost 5 bases, with 15 bases between them. Germline V gene sequence: CDR1 SGHAT, CDR2 FQNNGV. CDR3 length: 15 amino acids. CDR3 region: CASSLSPGEQYGYTF. The DNA for the CDR3 is TGTGCCAGCAGCTTATCACCGGGAGAGCAATATGGCTACACCTTC.

The rearrangement joins TRBV5-5 to TRBJ1-3; perhaps TRBD1 as D (5 bases). The V gene's germline CDR1 is SGHKS and CDR2 YYEKEE (reference sequence). CDR3 length: 15 amino acids. Trimming left V 4 bases short and J 3 bases short, with 14 bases between. CDR3 nucleotides: TGTGCCAGCAGCGACGGGACTGCCCATGGAAACACCATATATTTT. Amino acid sequence: CASSDGTAHGNTIYF.